This entry lists 15 T cell receptor beta chains sequenced from one sample in a study of T cells in Graves' hyperthyroidism and ophthalmopathy (dated by TCRdb to the late 2010s). Library generation was performed with multiplex PCR. Sequenced using an Illumina HiSeq 2000. The TCR beta CDR3 regions were amplified from the RNA transcripts. The TCR CDR3 was subjected to a first round of RT-PCR using the HTBI primer set and the Qiagen OneStep RT-PCR kit. TCRdb trimmed public reads at Q25 via fastp, called clones via MiXCR and kept in-frame beta chains. When rows share a CDR3 protein, they turn into one entry using the most common DNA and genes. For this sample there are a few hundred thousand distinct CDR3 sequences; 15% to 20% appear just once. Less than 3.5% of the sample belongs to the ten largest clones. Material for sequencing was blood. These TCRs come from a middle-aged woman with Graves' ophthalmopathy.

This clonotype was recorded at least ten times. The chain uses TRBV12-3 or TRBV12-4 and TRBJ1-1; 9 nucleotides line up with TRBD1. Losses at the gene ends were 4 bases for V and 3 bases for J; bases not matched to a gene: 6. The length of the CDR3 is 15 residues. The CDR3 DNA follows: TGTGCCAGCAGTTCTAGGGGGACAGGGTACACTGAAGCTTTCTTT. Its translation: CASSSRGTGYTEAFF.

This clonotype has only a few counts. The chain uses TRBV28 and TRBJ1-5; D remains ambiguous. Germline-derived CDR1 and CDR2 are MDHEN and SYDVKM. The CDR3 is made up of 13 amino acids. Trimming left V 7 bases short and J 9 bases short, with 16 bases between. The CDR3 region is CASTQDEVRPQHF. CDR3 in DNA: TGTGCCAGCACCCAAGATGAAGTCCGGCCCCAGCATTTT.

The CDR3 is CASRTHRGLEAFF. CDR3 nucleotides: TGTGCCAGCAGGACACACAGGGGGCTTGAAGCTTTCTTT. The chain recombines TRBV12-3 or TRBV12-4 with TRBJ1-1, with 9 bases lining up with TRBD1. V dropped 6 bases and J dropped 7; count of bases not matched to a gene: 6. This CDR3 spans 13 amino acids.

This clonotype was recorded many times. V is TRBV5-5 and J is TRBJ2-3; possibly TRBD1 for D (6 bases). The CDR3 spans 14 residues. The ends were cut back, 0 bases at V and 3 bases at J, with 8 bases in the middle. Per germline, CDR1 SGHKS and CDR2 YYEKEE (reference sequence). CDR3 amino acids: CASSLGGTTDTQYF. CDR3 coding DNA: TGTGCCAGCAGCTTGGGTGGGACAACAGATACGCAGTATTTT.

In this sample, this clonotype turned up many times. The chain carries TRBV6-1 and TRBJ2-3; tentative D call: TRBD2 (6 bases). The V gene's germline CDR1 is MNHNS and CDR2 SASEGT. The V end was cut by 5 bases, the J end by 4 bases, with 13 bases between. The CDR3 is 14 residues long. CDR3 sequence (DNA): TGTGCCAGCAGTTCCTTCTCTAGCGCAGATACGCAGTATTTT. Amino acid sequence: CASSSFSSADTQYF.

This clonotype was seen more than once but under ten times. This sequence joins TRBV7-9 and TRBJ2-7; D tentatively fits TRBD1 or TRBD2 (5 bases each). CDR1 and CDR2 from the germline V gene are SEHNR and FQNEAQ (reference sequence). This CDR3 is built from 12 residues. Trimming took off 5 bases at V and 7 bases at J, with 12 bases between the two ends. CDR3 bases: TGTGCCAGCAGCCAACGAGGGGAAGAGCAGTACTTC. Protein product: CASSQRGEEQYF.

This clonotype was seen repeatedly, ten times or more. J is TRBJ2-7 and V is TRBV5-1, with TRBD2 matching 10 bases. Germline lookup yields CDR1 SGHRS and CDR2 YFSETQ. The V segment lost 4 bases and the J segment 3 bases; nucleotides outside the gene matches: 7. The CDR3 consists of 15 residues. The CDR3 bases are TGCGCCAGCAGCGCGGGGGCTAGCGGGGGCTACGAGCAGTACTTC. Its translation is CASSAGASGGYEQYF.

This clonotype was observed many times. The chain employs TRBV18 and TRBJ1-4; D might be TRBD1 (5 bases). CDR1 and CDR2 (germline): KGHSH, LQKENI. CDR3 length: 14 amino acids. V shed 0 bases and J shed 3 bases, with 5 bases lying between them. The DNA for the CDR3 is TGTGCCAGCTCACCACCGGGGGCTAATGAAAAACTGTTTTTT. Its protein is CASSPPGANEKLFF.

The V and J genes are TRBV10-1 and TRBJ2-2; TRBD1 is a possible D gene (6 bases). CDR3 length equals 16 residues. Trimming took 0 bases from V and 0 from J, leaving 8 bases between them. In germline, CDR1 is WNHNN, CDR2 SYGVQD (reference sequence). CDR3 DNA: TGCGCCAGCAGTGAGTCCAGGACAGCGAACACCGGGGAGCTGTTTTTT. Its translation is CASSESRTANTGELFF.

This clonotype was recorded many times. The chain links TRBV3-1 to TRBJ1-1, with D uncertain. This CDR3 region has 14 residues. Germline V gene data show CDR1 as LGHDT and CDR2 as YNNKEL (reference sequence). V lost 0 bases and J lost 3, with 8 bases in between. This chain's CDR3 is CASSQDPVYTEAFF. CDR3 bases: TGTGCCAGCAGCCAAGATCCGGTATACACTGAAGCTTTCTTT.

This clonotype appeared many times. The chain recombines TRBV3-1 with TRBJ1-4; TRBD1 agrees at 8 bases. The V gene's germline CDR1 is LGHDT and CDR2 YNNKEL (reference sequence). Trimming at V came to 4 bases and at J to 4 bases, leaving 5 bases not matched to a gene. This CDR3 spans 15 amino acids. CDR3 DNA: TGTGCCAGCAGCCCTGGGACAGGAATTAATGAAAAACTGTTTTTT. Translating gives CASSPGTGINEKLFF.

This clonotype was observed at least ten times. The genes are TRBV9 and TRBJ1-5; D ambiguous. Trimming took off 0 bases at V and 2 bases at J, with 6 bases between the two ends. CDR1 is SGDLS and CDR2 is YYNGEE in the germline V gene. This CDR3 comprises 14 residues. CDR3 region: CASSVGPGNQPQHF. The CDR3 DNA reads TGTGCCAGCAGCGTAGGTCCAGGCAATCAGCCCCAGCATTTT.

This clonotype was picked up many times. The J gene is TRBJ1-2, the V gene TRBV28, with D unresolved. This CDR3 is 14 amino acids long. Germline CDR1 MDHEN, CDR2 SYDVKM. Trimming stripped 5 bases from V and 5 bases from J, with 15 bases between. CDR3 loop: CASSRTYSEYGYTF. In nucleotides, the CDR3 is TGTGCCAGCAGTCGGACCTATTCGGAATATGGCTACACCTTC.

In its sample, this clonotype was seen many times. This chain links TRBV6-2 or TRBV6-3 with TRBJ2-5, with D tentatively TRBD2 (5 bases). CDR1 is MNHEY and CDR2 is SVGEGT in the germline V gene. V lost 4 bases to trimming and J lost 2 bases, with 11 bases between them. The CDR3 contains 14 residues. For the CDR3, the DNA is TGTGCCAGCAGTTCTCCTAGCAGGCAAGAGACCCAGTACTTC. Residues: CASSSPSRQETQYF.

V usage is TRBV6-6 and J usage is TRBJ1-5; no definite D call. V was cut by 0 bases and J by 1 base, with 4 bases left in between. Germline values: CDR1 MNHNY, CDR2 SVGAGI (reference sequence). The CDR3 sequence is 14 residues long. In nucleotides, the CDR3 is TGTGCCAGCAGTTACTCGAGGAGCAATCAGCCCCAGCATTTT. Its translation is CASSYSRSNQPQHF.